These T cell receptor beta chains were read from a single sample in a study of T-cell memory formation after mild COVID-19. Each CDR3 protein gets one entry after TCRdb re-called the 5' RACE reads with MiXCR. The sample lists about half a million distinct CDR3 sequences; about 20% were seen once. Material for sequencing was PBMCs or a T cell subset sorted from them (not recorded which). Source of these receptors: an adult woman who had mild COVID-19 (a few samples of this study predate the infection). Cell type and time point are not known. Each CDR3 is given with its conserved first and last residue. A D gene is named only where the DNA matches it firmly. For some rows the clone size is stated as once, few or many, or as a class when expanded; others skip it.

>TRBV29-1|few|.|TRBJ1-5
CSAGAGGQPQHF
TGCAGCGCCGGAGCAGGAGGTCAGCCCCAGCATTTT
>TRBV20-1|few|.|TRBJ2-7
CSARDEGGDSYEQYF
TGCAGTGCTAGAGACGAGGGCGGTGATTCCTACGAGCAGTACTTC
>TRBV12-3/TRBV12-4|once|TRBD2|TRBJ2-1
CASSLEYSGVYNEQFF
TGTGCCAGCAGTTTAGAGTACAGCGGGGTTTACAATGAGCAGTTCTTC
>TRBV24-1|.|.|TRBJ1-1
CATSDSSQGNTEAFF
TGTGCCACCAGTGACTCGTCACAGGGGAACACTGAAGCTTTCTTT
>TRBV30|few|TRBD2|TRBJ2-1
CAWSVPASGRGEQFF
TGTGCCTGGAGTGTACCGGCTAGCGGGAGGGGTGAGCAGTTCTTC
>TRBV9|.|TRBD2|TRBJ2-3
CASSAGTSGITDTQYF
TGTGCCAGCAGCGCCGGGACTAGCGGGATTACAGATACGCAGTATTTT
>TRBV15|many|TRBD2|TRBJ2-2
CATSSSGGVFFSGELFF
TGTGCCACCAGCAGTAGCGGGGGCGTTTTTTTTAGCGGGGAGCTGTTTTTT
>TRBV5-1|.|.|TRBJ2-3
CASRGERGTDTQYF
TGCGCCAGCCGCGGGGAGAGGGGCACAGATACGCAGTATTTT
>TRBV5-5|few|TRBD1|TRBJ2-5
CASSPGQVETQYF
TGTGCCAGCAGCCCGGGACAGGTGGAGACCCAGTACTTC
>TRBV7-9|.|.|TRBJ1-2
CASSLNRAGSYGYTF
TGTGCCAGCAGCTTAAACCGGGCAGGGAGCTATGGCTACACCTTC
>TRBV9|.|TRBD2|TRBJ2-3
CASSPRLAGGVDTQYF
TGTGCCAGCAGCCCGCGACTAGCGGGAGGTGTAGATACGCAGTATTTT
>TRBV27|.|TRBD1|TRBJ2-7
CASSFLRGQGGGMEQYF
TGTGCCAGCAGTTTTTTAAGGGGACAGGGAGGCGGAATGGAGCAGTACTTC
>TRBV24-1|.|.|TRBJ2-1
CATRELQDPGQGNYNEQFF
TGTGCCACCAGAGAATTACAGGATCCGGGACAAGGAAACTACAATGAGCAGTTCTTC
>TRBV19|many|TRBD1|TRBJ1-2
CASNRDRVSGYTF
TGTGCCAGCAACCGGGACAGAGTCTCTGGCTACACCTTC
>TRBV7-6|few|.|TRBJ1-1
CASSLGTGARQTEAFF
TGTGCCAGCAGCTTAGGCACCGGGGCCCGTCAAACTGAAGCTTTCTTT
>TRBV7-2|.|.|TRBJ2-7
CASSFVGQGSYEQYF
TGTGCCAGCAGCTTCGTTGGACAAGGCTCCTACGAGCAGTACTTC
>TRBV3-1|few|TRBD2|TRBJ2-1
CASSQSGGRARLGQFF
TGTGCCAGCAGCCAATCCGGCGGGAGGGCACGGTTGGGGCAGTTCTTC
>TRBV4-2|.|.|TRBJ2-3
CASSQDLVAADTQYF
TGTGCCAGCAGCCAAGATTTGGTAGCGGCAGATACGCAGTATTTT
>TRBV4-2|few|TRBD1|TRBJ1-6
CASSREQGSSYNSPLHF
TGTGCCAGCAGCCGAGAACAGGGGAGCTCCTATAATTCACCCCTCCACTTT
>TRBV11-2|.|.|TRBJ2-7
CASSKRWGFTYEQYF
TGTGCCAGCAGCAAAAGATGGGGCTTTACCTACGAGCAGTACTTC
>TRBV29-1|.|TRBD1|TRBJ2-7
CSVEFVVTGLNEQYF
TGCAGCGTTGAATTTGTTGTGACAGGGCTCAACGAGCAGTACTTC
>TRBV12-3/TRBV12-4|.|.|TRBJ2-3
CASNTGSDTQYF
TGTGCCAGCAACACAGGGTCAGATACGCAGTATTTT
>TRBV15|.|.|TRBJ2-1
CATSNHLGSRRPNEQFF
TGTGCCACCAGCAACCACCTGGGCTCTCGAAGGCCCAATGAGCAGTTCTTC
>TRBV3-1|.|TRBD1|TRBJ2-7
CASSPWTGGLTYEQYF
TGTGCCAGCAGCCCTTGGACAGGGGGCTTGACCTACGAGCAGTACTTC
>TRBV29-1|few|TRBD1|TRBJ2-1
CSVDRDRGYNEQFF
TGCAGCGTTGATAGGGACAGGGGATACAATGAGCAGTTCTTC
>TRBV28|few|.|TRBJ2-7
CASRYQAAGNEQYF
TGTGCCAGCAGATATCAGGCAGCTGGGAACGAGCAGTACTTC
>TRBV4-3|.|.|TRBJ1-1
CASSQEAGRVTEAFF
TGCGCCAGCAGCCAAGAGGCAGGGCGGGTCACTGAAGCTTTCTTT
>TRBV3-1|few|.|TRBJ1-1
CASSPLDSPITEAFF
TGTGCCAGCAGCCCCTTGGACAGTCCTATCACTGAAGCTTTCTTT
>TRBV12-3/TRBV12-4|few|.|TRBJ2-3
CASSFPNFRTQYF
TGTGCCAGCAGTTTCCCCAACTTCCGTACGCAGTATTTT
>TRBV20-1|few|.|TRBJ1-1
CSARDTTANTEAFF
TGCAGTGCTAGAGATACGACGGCTAACACTGAAGCTTTCTTT
>TRBV5-8|.|.|TRBJ1-5
CASSSRQVVTQPQHF
TGTGCCAGCAGCTCCCGACAGGTTGTTACTCAGCCCCAGCATTTT
>TRBV12-3/TRBV12-4|few|TRBD2|TRBJ2-1
CASSTGTRNNEQFF
TGTGCCAGCAGCACCGGGACTAGGAACAATGAGCAGTTCTTC
>TRBV14|.|.|TRBJ2-3
CASSQDNRRLLFTDTQYF
TGTGCCAGCAGCCAAGATAATCGTAGACTCTTATTCACAGATACGCAGTATTTT
>TRBV4-3|few|.|TRBJ1-4
CASSQDRQYNEKLFF
TGCGCCAGCAGCCAAGACAGGCAGTACAATGAAAAACTGTTTTTT
>TRBV20-1|few|.|TRBJ2-7
CSVPQRGSYEQYF
TGCAGTGTACCCCAACGGGGCTCCTACGAGCAGTACTTC
>TRBV29-1|.|.|TRBJ1-1
CSVGDWDTEAFF
TGCAGCGTTGGAGACTGGGACACTGAAGCTTTCTTT
>TRBV5-1|few|.|TRBJ2-7
CASSPVLVGREREQYF
TGCGCCAGCAGCCCCGTCCTAGTGGGACGGGAGAGGGAGCAGTACTTC
>TRBV7-8|few|.|TRBJ2-3
CASSSARGVTDTQYF
TGTGCCAGCAGCTCAGCTAGGGGGGTCACAGATACGCAGTATTTT
>TRBV27|.|.|TRBJ1-1
CASSLSGRGEAFF
TGTGCCAGCAGTTTATCGGGAAGGGGTGAAGCTTTCTTT
>TRBV29-1|.|TRBD1|TRBJ2-3
CSVPPPGTGRTDTQYF
TGCAGCGTTCCACCTCCCGGGACAGGGAGGACAGATACGCAGTATTTT
>TRBV7-9|few|.|TRBJ2-5
CASSWDTRWETQYF
TGTGCCAGCAGCTGGGACACCCGGTGGGAGACCCAGTACTTC
>TRBV5-1|few|.|TRBJ2-3
CASSLVAGSDTQYF
TGCGCCAGCAGCTTGGTTGCCGGTTCGGATACGCAGTATTTT
>TRBV6-2/TRBV6-3|.|TRBD2|TRBJ2-3
CASQRGGYDTQYF
TGTGCCAGCCAGCGGGGGGGCTACGATACGCAGTATTTT
>TRBV3-1|few|.|TRBJ2-7
CASSQVLRLSGEQYF
TGTGCCAGCAGCCAAGTGCTCCGTTTAAGTGGGGAGCAGTACTTC
>TRBV7-3|.|.|TRBJ2-1
CASSFPGSPSGNEQFF
TGTGCCAGCAGCTTCCCCGGGAGTCCCTCTGGCAATGAGCAGTTCTTC
>TRBV6-6|few|TRBD1|TRBJ2-7
CASSYSPQGVSYEQYF
TGTGCCAGCAGTTACTCGCCGCAGGGGGTGTCCTACGAGCAGTACTTC
>TRBV3-1|.|TRBD1|TRBJ1-3
CASSLTGFGNTIYF
TGTGCCAGCAGCTTGACAGGGTTCGGAAACACCATATATTTT
>TRBV4-2|few|TRBD1|TRBJ2-5
CASSQAGVDREETQYF
TGTGCCAGCAGCCAAGCCGGGGTAGACAGGGAAGAGACCCAGTACTTC
>TRBV9|many|.|TRBJ2-1
CASSVDPPWRANQFF
TGTGCCAGCAGCGTAGACCCCCCGTGGAGGGCTAACCAGTTCTTC
>TRBV6-5|.|.|TRBJ1-6
CASRKGRGVVVSPLHF
TGTGCCAGCAGGAAAGGTCGGGGGGTAGTAGTGTCACCCCTCCACTTT
>TRBV5-1|few|.|TRBJ2-2
CASWKGGTNTGELFF
TGCGCCAGCTGGAAAGGTGGCACGAACACCGGGGAGCTGTTTTTT
>TRBV6-2/TRBV6-3|.|.|TRBJ2-2
CASSYRVDGELFF
TGTGCCAGCAGTTACCGGGTGGACGGGGAGCTGTTTTTT
>TRBV4-1|.|TRBD2|TRBJ2-3
CASIQPGLAGRTDTQYF
TGCGCCAGCATCCAGCCGGGACTAGCGGGCCGCACAGATACGCAGTATTTT
>TRBV2|few|TRBD1|TRBJ2-5
CASSEKGQGLGETQYF
TGTGCCAGCAGTGAGAAGGGACAGGGGTTAGGCGAGACCCAGTACTTC